This TCR beta chain was documented in a study of shared clonotypes between healthy human individuals. The CDR3 runs to 15 residues. The V and J ends lost 3 bases and 0 bases respectively, with 11 bases between them. CDR1 MGHRA and CDR2 YSYEKL come from the germline V gene. Data came from immunoSEQ multiplex PCR; TCRdb stores just in-frame clones and leaves some out. This table has about 1 million clones, about 74% appearing once. The sequenced sample consisted of memory CD4+ T cells sorted from blood. Subset defined: CD45RA-negative fraction. The TCR was taken from a young man in good health. The genes are TRBV4-1 and TRBJ1-2; D is uncertain. CDR3 protein: CASSQSTAANYGYTF. The CDR3 DNA reads TGCGCCAGCAGCCAGTCCACTGCAGCTAACTATGGCTACACCTTC.